Listed below are T cell receptor beta chains from one sample, sequenced in a study of shared clonotypes between healthy human individuals. Generated by immunoSEQ multiplex PCR, the TCRdb table keeps only in-frame clones and is missing some. The table includes about 2.1 million clones, 85% to 95% detected once. The material sequenced was naive CD8+ T cells from PBMCs. The receptors stem from a man between 18 and 35 years old in good health. Some clones in this sample may be carry-over from other donors' samples. The CDR3 runs from the conserved cysteine through the conserved F or W. Fields, in order: D gene, clone size, V gene, J gene, CDR3 DNA, CDR3 protein. A D gene is named only where the DNA matches it firmly. Some rows have no size entry. The others give once, few or many, or a class for an expanded clone.

D gene: NA; clone size: NA; V gene: TRBV6-5; J gene: TRBJ1-4; CDR3 DNA: TGTGCCAGCAGTAAGGGTGGGGAGAATGAAAAACTGTTTTTT; CDR3 protein: CASSKGGENEKLFF
D gene: NA; clone size: NA; V gene: TRBV29-1; J gene: TRBJ1-1; CDR3 DNA: TGCAGCGTTGGGGGAGAAAAAGCTTTCTTT; CDR3 protein: CSVGGEKAFF
D gene: NA; clone size: NA; V gene: TRBV9; J gene: TRBJ2-7; CDR3 DNA: TGTGCCAGCAGCGCAAGTATTGTAGGAACCTACGAGCAGTACTTC; CDR3 protein: CASSASIVGTYEQYF
D gene: TRBD2; clone size: few; V gene: TRBV10-3; J gene: TRBJ2-1; CDR3 DNA: TGTGCCATCACCGCTAGCGGAGTGGAGCAGTTCTTC; CDR3 protein: CAITASGVEQFF
D gene: NA; clone size: NA; V gene: TRBV7-2; J gene: TRBJ2-5; CDR3 DNA: TGTGCCAGCCGCGTGGCTGCGAGTTGGGAGACCCAGTACTTC; CDR3 protein: CASRVAASWETQYF
D gene: NA; clone size: NA; V gene: TRBV28; J gene: TRBJ1-2; CDR3 DNA: TGTGCCAGCAGCCCTAAGAACGGCGGGAACTATGGCTACACCTTC; CDR3 protein: CASSPKNGGNYGYTF
D gene: TRBD1; clone size: NA; V gene: TRBV4-3; J gene: TRBJ2-1; CDR3 DNA: TGCGCCAGCAGCGCCCGGGACAGCTCCTACAATGAGCAGTTCTTC; CDR3 protein: CASSARDSSYNEQFF
D gene: TRBD2; clone size: NA; V gene: TRBV9; J gene: TRBJ2-7; CDR3 DNA: TGTGCCAGCAGCGTAGCTACTGGGCTAGCGGGAGTGCAGTACTTC; CDR3 protein: CASSVATGLAGVQYF
D gene: NA; clone size: NA; V gene: TRBV16; J gene: TRBJ2-5; CDR3 DNA: TGTGCCAGCAGCCAATCAGGGACCCGGAGGGCAGAGACCCAGTACTTC; CDR3 protein: CASSQSGTRRAETQYF
D gene: TRBD2; clone size: once; V gene: TRBV27; J gene: TRBJ2-7; CDR3 DNA: TGTGCCAGCAGCCCCGGAGCTAGCGGGAGTCTACACGAGCAGTACTTC; CDR3 protein: CASSPGASGSLHEQYF
D gene: TRBD2; clone size: NA; V gene: TRBV27; J gene: TRBJ2-1; CDR3 DNA: TGTGCCAGCAGTCACCCCCCGGGAAAGCGGGGTTACAATGAGCAGTTCTTC; CDR3 protein: CASSHPPGKRGYNEQFF
D gene: NA; clone size: NA; V gene: TRBV29-1; J gene: TRBJ2-1; CDR3 DNA: TGCAGCGCCTTAGCCTATGAGCAGTTCTTC; CDR3 protein: CSALAYEQFF
D gene: TRBD1; clone size: NA; V gene: TRBV4-1; J gene: TRBJ2-7; CDR3 DNA: TGCGCCAGCAGCTCGCGGACAGGGTCCTTGGGGGAGCAGTACTTC; CDR3 protein: CASSSRTGSLGEQYF
D gene: NA; clone size: NA; V gene: TRBV9; J gene: TRBJ2-1; CDR3 DNA: TGTGCCAGCAGCCCCCGTGGAAGCGGCAGGGATGAGCAGTTCTTC; CDR3 protein: CASSPRGSGRDEQFF
D gene: TRBD2; clone size: NA; V gene: TRBV29-1; J gene: TRBJ2-7; CDR3 DNA: TGCAGCGCAACAATAGCGGGTACATCCTACGAGCAGTACTTC; CDR3 protein: CSATIAGTSYEQYF
D gene: TRBD1; clone size: NA; V gene: TRBV6-1; J gene: TRBJ2-5; CDR3 DNA: TGTGCCAGCAGTGAAAACAGGGGACGGGAGACCCAGTACTTC; CDR3 protein: CASSENRGRETQYF
D gene: TRBD2; clone size: NA; V gene: TRBV7-3; J gene: TRBJ2-1; CDR3 DNA: TGTGCCAGCAGCTTAACTAGCGGGCCATCTAGTAAACCCGAGCAGTTCTTC; CDR3 protein: CASSLTSGPSSKPEQFF
D gene: NA; clone size: NA; V gene: TRBV27; J gene: TRBJ1-4; CDR3 DNA: TGTGCCAGCAGTACCCAGGGGAACCCTAATGAAAAACTGTTTTTT; CDR3 protein: CASSTQGNPNEKLFF
D gene: NA; clone size: NA; V gene: TRBV5-4; J gene: TRBJ1-2; CDR3 DNA: TGTGCCAGCAGCTTAGTCGGCAGTGGCTACACCTTC; CDR3 protein: CASSLVGSGYTF
D gene: TRBD1; clone size: few; V gene: TRBV2; J gene: TRBJ1-1; CDR3 DNA: TGTGCCAGCAGTCCTGACGAGGGGGCGCGGGTTGAAGCTTTCTTT; CDR3 protein: CASSPDEGARVEAFF
D gene: NA; clone size: NA; V gene: TRBV19; J gene: TRBJ2-7; CDR3 DNA: TGTGCCAGTAGTCTACGGAGCGGAGGGTACGAGCAGTACTTC; CDR3 protein: CASSLRSGGYEQYF
D gene: TRBD2; clone size: NA; V gene: TRBV27; J gene: TRBJ2-1; CDR3 DNA: TGTGCCAGCAGTTTATTCGGGCTAGCGGGAGCAAGTGAGCAGTTCTTC; CDR3 protein: CASSLFGLAGASEQFF
D gene: TRBD2; clone size: NA; V gene: TRBV28; J gene: TRBJ2-2; CDR3 DNA: TGTGCCAGCAGTTCATCTCCCGGGACTAGTCCCACCGGGGAGCTGTTTTTT; CDR3 protein: CASSSSPGTSPTGELFF
D gene: NA; clone size: NA; V gene: TRBV28; J gene: TRBJ1-2; CDR3 DNA: TGTGCCAGCAGTTTTCATCCTAGCAGTTTACGGGAATGGGTTGGCTACACCTTC; CDR3 protein: CASSFHPSSLREWVGYTF
D gene: NA; clone size: NA; V gene: TRBV9; J gene: TRBJ1-2; CDR3 DNA: TGTGCCAGCAGCGTGGGAGGAAAAGGGACACCAAACTATGGCTACACCTTC; CDR3 protein: CASSVGGKGTPNYGYTF
D gene: TRBD2; clone size: NA; V gene: TRBV2; J gene: TRBJ2-7; CDR3 DNA: TGTGCCAGCAACGCCCTTAGCGGGAGCATCCACGAGCAGTACTTC; CDR3 protein: CASNALSGSIHEQYF
D gene: TRBD1; clone size: NA; V gene: TRBV7-9; J gene: TRBJ2-7; CDR3 DNA: TGTGCCAGCAGCCAAGGACAGGGGGGCTACGAGCAGTACTTC; CDR3 protein: CASSQGQGGYEQYF
D gene: NA; clone size: once; V gene: TRBV7-9; J gene: TRBJ2-1; CDR3 DNA: TGTGCCAGCAGCTCCTCCGGAGACATCAGCAATGAGCAGTTCTTC; CDR3 protein: CASSSSGDISNEQFF